The following is a T cell receptor beta chain sequence with its context. Only in-frame clones appear in the TCRdb table, and some are missing; sequencing was by immunoSEQ multiplex PCR. Found here are 300,000 to 350,000 clones, about 88% of them singletons; the top ten hold just under 7.5%. These data are taken from a study of blood T cell repertoires in COVID-19. Followed longitudinally, the Seattle patients had been enrolled during active infection. V dropped 8 bases and J dropped 3 bases, with 7 bases sitting between them. The CDR3 is made up of 11 amino acids. Germline V gene sequence: CDR1 SNHLY, CDR2 FYNNEI.

The genes are TRBV2 and TRBJ2-5; D gene ambiguous. Material: peripheral blood. The TCR was taken from a woman in her sixties or seventies with COVID-19, enrolled during active disease. The CDR3 loop is CASEAEETQYF. The CDR3, as DNA: TGTGCCAGCGAGGCGGAAGAGACCCAGTACTTC.